The present entry profiles one T cell receptor beta chain with its context. Its antigen is not identified. There are 14 residues in the CDR3. V trimming: 4 bases; J trimming: 7 bases; junction bases outside the gene matches: 8. Germline assignment: CDR1 GTSNPN and CDR2 SVGIG (reference sequence). Measured with immunoSEQ multiplex PCR; TCRdb has only the in-frame clones, and not every one. The sample has 350,000 to 500,000 clones, 88% seen once. Treatment meaning: about 20 received Ad26.COV2.S at low or high dose, single or two shots; several received placebo; per-sample allocation not given. Sampling took place 63 days after the first vaccine or placebo injection. This vaccine is an Ad26 vector that expresses the Wuhan-strain SARS-CoV-2 spike. These data come from a study of Ad26.COV2.S vaccination and SARS-CoV-2 variants. Study details: Within the COV1001 Ad26.COV2.S trial arm, the donor was enrolled. Once, or twice with 56 days between doses, Ad26.COV2.S was given intramuscularly. Study-level findings and limits: Substantial response breadth was reportedly seen for spike-specific CD8+ and CD4+ T cells after vaccination.

This receptor was obtained from a person between 18 and 65 years old who received the Ad26.COV2.S COVID-19 vaccine or a placebo. The input for sequencing was peripheral blood, taken in a trial of Ad26.COV2.S vaccine versus placebo. V and J are TRBV30 and TRBJ1-5; 9 bases line up with TRBD1. The CDR3 spells CAWTPGQGGQPQHF. CDR3 nucleotides: TGTGCCTGGACTCCGGGACAGGGTGGCCAGCCCCAGCATTTT.